This T cell receptor beta chain was identified during a study of blood T cells in healthy people across ages. Whole-study findings and limits: Roughly linear age-related decline in beta diversity appeared, significant by age about 40. Long-lived and aged donors differed, with more naive CD4+ cells and higher diversity in the long-lived.

This CDR3 comprises 17 residues. Germline trimming cut 1 base from V and 0 bases from J; bases unmatched to any gene: 4. From germline, CDR1 is SGDLS and CDR2 YYNGEE. This clonotype was counted between two and nine times. What it binds is unknown. It was with a sample-barcoded 5' primer and a J-beta primer mix that a second PCR of about 6 to 12 cycles was run. MiXCR, run by TCRdb on the 5' RACE reads, gives a single entry per CDR3 protein. The sample has about 1.6 million distinct CDR3 sequences, about 31% seen once. The V and J genes are TRBV9 and TRBJ2-3; 11 bases align to TRBD2. Sample: blood. The sequence was obtained from a young woman in good health. CDR3 sequence reads: CASSVRGLAASTDTQYF. Written as DNA, the CDR3 is TGTGCCAGCAGCGTACGGGGACTAGCGGCAAGCACAGATACGCAGTATTTT.